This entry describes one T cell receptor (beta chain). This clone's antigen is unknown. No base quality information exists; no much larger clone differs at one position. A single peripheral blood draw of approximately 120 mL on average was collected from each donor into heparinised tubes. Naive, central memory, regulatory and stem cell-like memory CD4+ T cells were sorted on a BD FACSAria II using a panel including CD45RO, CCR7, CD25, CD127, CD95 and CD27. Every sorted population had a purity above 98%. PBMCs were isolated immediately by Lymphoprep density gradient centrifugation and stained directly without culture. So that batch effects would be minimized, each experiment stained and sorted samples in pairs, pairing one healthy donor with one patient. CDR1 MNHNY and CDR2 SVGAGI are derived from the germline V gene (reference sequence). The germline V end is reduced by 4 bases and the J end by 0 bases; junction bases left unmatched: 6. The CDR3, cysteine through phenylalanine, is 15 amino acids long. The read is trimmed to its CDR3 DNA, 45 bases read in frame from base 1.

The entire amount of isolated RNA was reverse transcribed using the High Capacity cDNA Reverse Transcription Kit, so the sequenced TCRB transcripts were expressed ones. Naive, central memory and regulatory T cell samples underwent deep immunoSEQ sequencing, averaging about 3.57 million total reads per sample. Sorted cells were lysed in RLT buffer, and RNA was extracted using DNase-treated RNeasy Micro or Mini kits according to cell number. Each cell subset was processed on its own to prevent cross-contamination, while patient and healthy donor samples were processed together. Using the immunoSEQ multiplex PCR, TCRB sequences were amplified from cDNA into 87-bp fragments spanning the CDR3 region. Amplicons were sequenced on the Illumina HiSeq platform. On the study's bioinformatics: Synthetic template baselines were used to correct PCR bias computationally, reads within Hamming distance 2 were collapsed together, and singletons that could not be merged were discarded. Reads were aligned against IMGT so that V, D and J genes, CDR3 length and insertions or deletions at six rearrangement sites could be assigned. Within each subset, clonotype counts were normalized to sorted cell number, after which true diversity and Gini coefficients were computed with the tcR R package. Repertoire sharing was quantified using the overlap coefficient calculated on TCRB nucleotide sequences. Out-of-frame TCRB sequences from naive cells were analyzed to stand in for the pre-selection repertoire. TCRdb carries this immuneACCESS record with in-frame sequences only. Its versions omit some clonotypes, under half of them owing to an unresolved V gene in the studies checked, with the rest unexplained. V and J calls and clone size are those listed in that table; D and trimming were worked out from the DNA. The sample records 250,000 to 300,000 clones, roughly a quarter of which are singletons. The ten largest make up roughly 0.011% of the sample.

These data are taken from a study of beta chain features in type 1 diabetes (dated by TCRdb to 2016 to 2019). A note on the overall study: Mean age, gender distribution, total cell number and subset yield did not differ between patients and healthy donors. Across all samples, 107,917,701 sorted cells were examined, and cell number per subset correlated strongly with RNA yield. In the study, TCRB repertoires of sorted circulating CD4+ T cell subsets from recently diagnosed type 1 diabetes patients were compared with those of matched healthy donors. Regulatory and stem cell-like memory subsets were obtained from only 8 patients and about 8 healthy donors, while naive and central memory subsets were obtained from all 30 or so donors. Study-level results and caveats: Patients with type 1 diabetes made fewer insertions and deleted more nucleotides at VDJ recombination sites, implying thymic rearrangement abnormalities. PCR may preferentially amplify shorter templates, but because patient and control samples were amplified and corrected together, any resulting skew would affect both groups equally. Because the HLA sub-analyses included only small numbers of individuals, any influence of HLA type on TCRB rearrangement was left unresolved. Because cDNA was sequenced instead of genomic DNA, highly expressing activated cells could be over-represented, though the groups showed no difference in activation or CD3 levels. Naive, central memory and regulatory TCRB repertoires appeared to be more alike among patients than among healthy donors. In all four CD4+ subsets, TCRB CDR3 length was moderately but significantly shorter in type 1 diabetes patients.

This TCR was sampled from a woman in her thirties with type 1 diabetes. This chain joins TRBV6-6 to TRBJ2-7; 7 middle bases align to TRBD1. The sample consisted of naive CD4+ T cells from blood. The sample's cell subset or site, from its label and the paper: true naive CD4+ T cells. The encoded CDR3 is CASSSPTGTSYEQYF. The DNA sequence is TGTGCCAGCAGTTCACCGACAGGGACCTCCTACGAGCAGTACTTC.